This TCR beta chain comes out of a study of blood T cell repertoires in COVID-19. The V end was cut by 4 bases, the J end by 1 base, with 14 bases between. The CDR3 sequence is 16 residues long. Germline loops: CDR1 SGHRS, CDR2 YFSETQ. TCRdb's copy holds only in-frame clones and misses some; the assay was immunoSEQ multiplex PCR. The repertoire consists of approximately 100,000 clones, with around 87% occurring once and the leading ten covering about 30%. The sequence came from a woman older than 75 with acute or convalescent COVID-19. The chain carries TRBV5-1 and TRBJ2-2, with a weak D call TRBD2 (6 bases). Sequenced: peripheral blood. CDR3 loop: CASSAGPGENTGELFF. CDR3 bases: TGCGCCAGCAGCGCCGGGCCGGGGGAGAACACCGGGGAGCTGTTTTTT.